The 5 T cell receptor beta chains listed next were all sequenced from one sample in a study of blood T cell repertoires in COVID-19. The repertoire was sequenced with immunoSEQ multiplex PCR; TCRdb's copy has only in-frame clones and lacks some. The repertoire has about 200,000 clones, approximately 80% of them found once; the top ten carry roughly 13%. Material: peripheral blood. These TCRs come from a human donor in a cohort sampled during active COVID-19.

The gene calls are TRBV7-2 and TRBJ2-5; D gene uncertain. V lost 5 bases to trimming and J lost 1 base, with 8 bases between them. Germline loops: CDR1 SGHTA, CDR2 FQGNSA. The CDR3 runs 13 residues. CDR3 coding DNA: TGTGCCAGCAGCCCCGTTATCCAAGAGACCCAGTACTTC. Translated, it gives CASSPVIQETQYF.

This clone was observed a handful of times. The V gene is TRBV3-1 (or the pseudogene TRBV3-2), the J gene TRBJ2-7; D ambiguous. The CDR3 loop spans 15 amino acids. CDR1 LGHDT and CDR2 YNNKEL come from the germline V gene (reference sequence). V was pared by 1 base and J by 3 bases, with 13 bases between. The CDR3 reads CASSQGPAWYYEQYF. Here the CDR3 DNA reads TGTGCCAGCAGCCAAGGACCAGCGTGGTACTACGAGCAGTACTTC.

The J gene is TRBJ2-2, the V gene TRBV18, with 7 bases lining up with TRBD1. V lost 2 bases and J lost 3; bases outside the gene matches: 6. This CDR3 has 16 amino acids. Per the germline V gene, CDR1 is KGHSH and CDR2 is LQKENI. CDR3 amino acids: CASSPRGGTDTGELFF. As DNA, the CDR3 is TGTGCCAGCTCACCAAGAGGGGGCACGGACACCGGGGAGCTGTTTTTT. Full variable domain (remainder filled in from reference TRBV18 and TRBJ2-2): NAGVMQNPRHLVRRRGQEARLRCSPMKGHSHVYWYRQLPEEGLKFMVYLQKENIIDESGMPKERFSAEFPKEGPSILRIQQVVRGDSAAYFCASSPRGGTDTGELFFGEGSRLTVL.

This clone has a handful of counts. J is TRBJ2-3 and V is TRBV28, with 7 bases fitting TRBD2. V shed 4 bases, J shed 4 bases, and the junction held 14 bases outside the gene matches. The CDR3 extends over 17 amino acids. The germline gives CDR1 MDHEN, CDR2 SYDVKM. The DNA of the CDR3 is TGTGCCAGCAGTTCCCCCCTAGGACTAGGGGACGCAGATACGCAGTATTTT. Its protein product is CASSSPLGLGDADTQYF.

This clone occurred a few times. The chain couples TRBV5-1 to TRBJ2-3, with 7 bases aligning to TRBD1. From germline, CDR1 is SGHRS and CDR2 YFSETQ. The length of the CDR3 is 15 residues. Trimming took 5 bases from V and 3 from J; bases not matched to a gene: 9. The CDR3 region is CASSSPQGETDTQYF. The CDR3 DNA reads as TGCGCCAGCAGTTCCCCCCAGGGGGAGACAGATACGCAGTATTTT.